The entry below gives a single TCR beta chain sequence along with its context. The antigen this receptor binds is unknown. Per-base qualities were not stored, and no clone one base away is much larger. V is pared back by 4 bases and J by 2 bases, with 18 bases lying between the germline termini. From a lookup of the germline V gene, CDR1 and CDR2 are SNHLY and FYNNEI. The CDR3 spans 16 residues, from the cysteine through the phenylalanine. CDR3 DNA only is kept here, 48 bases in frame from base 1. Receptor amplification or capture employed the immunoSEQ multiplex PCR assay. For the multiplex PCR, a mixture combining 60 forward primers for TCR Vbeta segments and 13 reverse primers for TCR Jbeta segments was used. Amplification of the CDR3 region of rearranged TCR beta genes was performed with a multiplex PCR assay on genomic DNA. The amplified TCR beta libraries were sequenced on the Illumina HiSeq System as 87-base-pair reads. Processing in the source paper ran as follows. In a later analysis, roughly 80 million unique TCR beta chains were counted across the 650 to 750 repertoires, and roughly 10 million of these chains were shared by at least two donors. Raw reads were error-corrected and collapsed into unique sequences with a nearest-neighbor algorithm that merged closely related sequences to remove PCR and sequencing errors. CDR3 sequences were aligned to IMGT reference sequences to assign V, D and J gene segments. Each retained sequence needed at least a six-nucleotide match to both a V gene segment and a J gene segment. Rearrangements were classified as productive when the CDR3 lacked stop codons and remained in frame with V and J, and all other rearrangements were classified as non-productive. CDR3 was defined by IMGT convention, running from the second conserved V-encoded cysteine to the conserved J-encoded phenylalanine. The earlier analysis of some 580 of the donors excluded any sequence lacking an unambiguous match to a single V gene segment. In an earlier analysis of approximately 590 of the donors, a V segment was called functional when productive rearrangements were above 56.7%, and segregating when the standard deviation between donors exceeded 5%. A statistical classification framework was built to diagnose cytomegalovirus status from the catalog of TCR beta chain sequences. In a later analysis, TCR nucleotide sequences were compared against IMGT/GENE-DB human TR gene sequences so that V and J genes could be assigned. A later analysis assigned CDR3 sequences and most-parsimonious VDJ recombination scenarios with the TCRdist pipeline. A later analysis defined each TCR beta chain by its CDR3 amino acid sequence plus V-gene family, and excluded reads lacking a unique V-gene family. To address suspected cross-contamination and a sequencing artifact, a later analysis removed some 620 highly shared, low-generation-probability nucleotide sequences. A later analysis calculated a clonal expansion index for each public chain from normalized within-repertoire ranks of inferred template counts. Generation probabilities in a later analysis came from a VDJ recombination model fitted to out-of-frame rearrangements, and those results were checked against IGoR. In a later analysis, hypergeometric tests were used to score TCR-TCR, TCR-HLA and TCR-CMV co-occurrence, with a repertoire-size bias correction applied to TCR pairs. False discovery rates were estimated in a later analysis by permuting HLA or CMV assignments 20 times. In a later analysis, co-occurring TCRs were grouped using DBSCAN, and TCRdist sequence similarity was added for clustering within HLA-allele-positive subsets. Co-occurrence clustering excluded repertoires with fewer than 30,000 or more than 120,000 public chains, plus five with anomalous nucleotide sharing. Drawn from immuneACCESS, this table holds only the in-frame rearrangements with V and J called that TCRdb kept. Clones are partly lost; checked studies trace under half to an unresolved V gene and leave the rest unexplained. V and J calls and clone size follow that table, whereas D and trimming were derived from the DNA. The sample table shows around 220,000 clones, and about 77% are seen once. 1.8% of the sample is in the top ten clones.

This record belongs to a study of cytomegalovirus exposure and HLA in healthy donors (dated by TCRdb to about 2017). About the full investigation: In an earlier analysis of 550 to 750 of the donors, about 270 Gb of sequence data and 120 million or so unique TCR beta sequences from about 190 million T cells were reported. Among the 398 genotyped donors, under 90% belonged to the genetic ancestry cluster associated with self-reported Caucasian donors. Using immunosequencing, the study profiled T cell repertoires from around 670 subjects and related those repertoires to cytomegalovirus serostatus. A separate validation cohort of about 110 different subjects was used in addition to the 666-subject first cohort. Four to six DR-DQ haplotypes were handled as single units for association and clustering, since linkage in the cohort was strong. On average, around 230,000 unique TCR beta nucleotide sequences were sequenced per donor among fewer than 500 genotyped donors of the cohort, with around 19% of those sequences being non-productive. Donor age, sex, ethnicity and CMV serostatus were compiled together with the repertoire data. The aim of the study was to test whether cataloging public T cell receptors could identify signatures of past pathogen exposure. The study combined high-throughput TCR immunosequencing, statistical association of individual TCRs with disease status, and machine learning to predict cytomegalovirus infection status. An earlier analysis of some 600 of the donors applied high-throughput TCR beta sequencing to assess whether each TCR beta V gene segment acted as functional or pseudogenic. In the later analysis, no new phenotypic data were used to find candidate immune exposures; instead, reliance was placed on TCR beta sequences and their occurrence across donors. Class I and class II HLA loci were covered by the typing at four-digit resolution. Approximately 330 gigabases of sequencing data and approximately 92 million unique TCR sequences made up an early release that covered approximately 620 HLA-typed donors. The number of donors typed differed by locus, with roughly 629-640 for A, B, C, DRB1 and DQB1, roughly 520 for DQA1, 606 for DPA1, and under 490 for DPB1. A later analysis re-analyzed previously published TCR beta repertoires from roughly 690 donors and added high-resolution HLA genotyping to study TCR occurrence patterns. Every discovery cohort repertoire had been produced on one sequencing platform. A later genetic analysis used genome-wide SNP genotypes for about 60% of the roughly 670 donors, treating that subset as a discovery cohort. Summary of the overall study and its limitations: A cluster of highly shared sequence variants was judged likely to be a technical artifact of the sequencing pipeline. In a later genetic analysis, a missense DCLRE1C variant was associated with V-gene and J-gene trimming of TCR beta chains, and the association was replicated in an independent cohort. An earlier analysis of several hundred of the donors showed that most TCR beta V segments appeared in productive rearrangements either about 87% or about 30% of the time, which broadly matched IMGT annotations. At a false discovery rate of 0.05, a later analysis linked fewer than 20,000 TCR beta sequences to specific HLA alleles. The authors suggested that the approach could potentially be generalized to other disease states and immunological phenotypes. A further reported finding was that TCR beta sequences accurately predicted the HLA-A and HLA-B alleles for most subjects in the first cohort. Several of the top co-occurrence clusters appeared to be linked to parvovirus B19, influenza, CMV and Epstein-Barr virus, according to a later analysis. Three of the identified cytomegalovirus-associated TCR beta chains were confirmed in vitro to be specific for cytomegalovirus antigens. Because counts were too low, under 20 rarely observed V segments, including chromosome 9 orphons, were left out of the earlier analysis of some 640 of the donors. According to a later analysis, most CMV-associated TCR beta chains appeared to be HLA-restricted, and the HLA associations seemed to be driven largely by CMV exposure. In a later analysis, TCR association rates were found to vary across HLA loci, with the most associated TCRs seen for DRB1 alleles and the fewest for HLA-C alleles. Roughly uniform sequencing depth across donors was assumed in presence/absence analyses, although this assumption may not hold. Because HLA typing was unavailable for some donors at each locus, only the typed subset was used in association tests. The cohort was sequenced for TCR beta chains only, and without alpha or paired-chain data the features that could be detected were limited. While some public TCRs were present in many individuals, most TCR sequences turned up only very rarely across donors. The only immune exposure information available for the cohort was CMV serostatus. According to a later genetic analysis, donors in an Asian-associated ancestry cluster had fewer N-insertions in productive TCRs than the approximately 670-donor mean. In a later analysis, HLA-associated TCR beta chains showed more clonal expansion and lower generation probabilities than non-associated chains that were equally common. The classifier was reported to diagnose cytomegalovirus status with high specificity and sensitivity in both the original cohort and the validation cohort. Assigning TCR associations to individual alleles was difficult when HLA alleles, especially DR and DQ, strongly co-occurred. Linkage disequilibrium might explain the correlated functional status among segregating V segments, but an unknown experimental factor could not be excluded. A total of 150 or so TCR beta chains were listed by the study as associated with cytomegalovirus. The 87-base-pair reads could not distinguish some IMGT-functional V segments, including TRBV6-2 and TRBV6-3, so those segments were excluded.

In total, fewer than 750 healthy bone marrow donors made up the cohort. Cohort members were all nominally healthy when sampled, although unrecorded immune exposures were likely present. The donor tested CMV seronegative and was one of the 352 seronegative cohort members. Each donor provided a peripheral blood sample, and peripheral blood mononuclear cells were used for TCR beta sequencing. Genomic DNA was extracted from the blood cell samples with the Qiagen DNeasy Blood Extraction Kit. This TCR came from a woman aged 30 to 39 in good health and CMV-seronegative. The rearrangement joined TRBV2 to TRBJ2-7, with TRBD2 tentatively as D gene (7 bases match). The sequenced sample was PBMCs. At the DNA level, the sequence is TGTGCCAGCAGTGTCGCCCCGGGGGCGGGAGCCTACGAGCAGTACTTC. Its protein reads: CASSVAPGAGAYEQYF.